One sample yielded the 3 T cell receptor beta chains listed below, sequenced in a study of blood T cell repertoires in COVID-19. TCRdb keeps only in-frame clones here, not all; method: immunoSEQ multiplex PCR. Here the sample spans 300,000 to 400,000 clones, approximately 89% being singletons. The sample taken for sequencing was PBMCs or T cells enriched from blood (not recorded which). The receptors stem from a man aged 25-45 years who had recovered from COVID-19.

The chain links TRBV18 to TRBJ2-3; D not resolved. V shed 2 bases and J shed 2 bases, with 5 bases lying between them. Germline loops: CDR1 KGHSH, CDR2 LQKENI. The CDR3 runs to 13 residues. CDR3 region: CASSPVNTDTQYF. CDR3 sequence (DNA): TGTGCCAGCTCACCAGTCAACACAGATACGCAGTATTTT.

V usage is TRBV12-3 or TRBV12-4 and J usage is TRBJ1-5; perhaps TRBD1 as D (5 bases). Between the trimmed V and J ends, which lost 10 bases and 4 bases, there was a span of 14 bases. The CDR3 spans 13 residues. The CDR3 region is CATRQSLNQPQHF. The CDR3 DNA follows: TGTGCCACCAGACAGTCGCTTAATCAGCCCCAGCATTTT.

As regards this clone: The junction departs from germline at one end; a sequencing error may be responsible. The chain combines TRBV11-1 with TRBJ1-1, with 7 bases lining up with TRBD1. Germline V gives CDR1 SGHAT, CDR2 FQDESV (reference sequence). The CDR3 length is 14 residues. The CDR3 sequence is CASSLRQKGTDKNF. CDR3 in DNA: TGTGCCAGCAGCCTCCGACAGAAAGGGACAGACAAAAATTTT.